One and the same sample provided the 31 T cell receptor beta chains below, sequenced in a study of vaccination effects on CD4 cells after COVID-19. Prior to sequencing, the ViraFEST assay stimulated PBMC with viral peptide pools, which expanded the antigen-specific CD4+ T cells. CD4+ T cells were isolated after approximately 10 days of culture. Their antigen targets remain unknown. TCRdb's table, derived via immunoSEQ multiplex PCR, lists solely in-frame clones and lacks some. The table records approximately 30,000 clones, roughly two thirds of them present only once. The source material was CD4+ T cells from PBMCs cultured with HCoV-229E spike peptides, sampled before COVID-19 vaccination. These receptor sequences come from a human donor who received a COVID-19 vaccine.

This rearrangement joins TRBV2 to TRBJ1-1, with no clear D. Germline assignment: CDR1 SNHLY and CDR2 FYNNEI. The ends were cut back, 6 bases at V and 5 bases at J, with 10 bases in the middle. The CDR3 loop spans 12 amino acids. The CDR3 sequence: CASRPMGTEAFF. The CDR3 DNA follows: TGTGCCAGCAGACCTATGGGAACTGAAGCTTTCTTT.

The chain is built from TRBV19 and TRBJ2-1; D unclear. The germline CDR1 and CDR2 sequences are LNHDA and SQIVND (reference sequence). CDR3 size: 12 residues. V lost 3 bases and J 4 bases, leaving 4 bases between the germline ends. The CDR3 loop is CASSMGYNEQFF. CDR3 DNA: TGTGCCAGTAGTATGGGTTACAATGAGCAGTTCTTC.

The chain is built from TRBV18 and TRBJ2-4; D perhaps matches TRBD2 (5 bases). Germline V lookup: CDR1 KGHSH, CDR2 LQKENI. CDR3 size: 15 residues. With 6 bases removed from V and 1 base from J, the gap between germline ends came to 13 bases. The CDR3 DNA is TGTGCCAGCTCTACCACGGGCGGGGCCAAAAACATTCAGTACTTC. Its translation: CASSTTGGAKNIQYF. The whole variable domain, remainder taken from reference TRBV18 and TRBJ2-4, is NAGVMQNPRHLVRRRGQEARLRCSPMKGHSHVYWYRQLPEEGLKFMVYLQKENIIDESGMPKERFSAEFPKEGPSILRIQQVVRGDSAAYFCASSTTGGAKNIQYFGAGTRLSVL.

The J gene is TRBJ2-1, the V gene TRBV30, with D tentatively TRBD1 (5 bases). CDR3 length: 15 amino acids. CDR1 and CDR2 from the germline V gene are GTSNPN and SVGIG (reference sequence). V was shortened by 3 bases and J by 0 bases, with 12 bases between the two germline ends. This CDR3 reads CAWRVGHDSYNEQFF. The CDR3 nucleotides are TGTGCCTGGAGGGTTGGACACGACTCCTACAATGAGCAGTTCTTC.

The rearrangement uses TRBV3-1 (or the pseudogene TRBV3-2) and TRBJ2-1, with TRBD2 matching 12 bases. Germline V lookup: CDR1 LGHDT, CDR2 YNNKEL (reference sequence). The CDR3 sequence is 16 residues long. With 7 bases clipped from V and 0 bases from J, the junction kept 4 bases outside the gene matches. Written as DNA, the CDR3 is TGTGCCAGCAACCCTAGCGGGAGGGTCTCCTACAATGAGCAGTTCTTC. Amino acids: CASNPSGRVSYNEQFF.

This clone was detected only a few times. The chain has TRBV5-8 and TRBJ1-1; D possibly corresponds to TRBD1 (5 bases). This CDR3 spans 16 amino acids. Trimming shortened V by 5 bases and J by 0 bases, and 17 bases separated the two germline ends. Per the germline V gene, CDR1 is SGHTS and CDR2 is YDEGEE. The DNA for the CDR3 is TGTGCCAGCAGTTCACAGGTTCGGACTCTGAACACTGAAGCTTTCTTT. Its protein is CASSSQVRTLNTEAFF.

This chain links TRBV29-1 with TRBJ2-1; TRBD2 agrees at 11 bases. Trimming at V came to 6 bases and at J to 8 bases, leaving 12 bases not matched to a gene. This CDR3 is built from 15 residues. From germline, CDR1 is SQVTM and CDR2 ANQGSEA. CDR3 DNA: TGCAGCGTAGGACTAGCGGGCCAGCCAGATCATGAGCAGTTCTTC. This translates into CSVGLAGQPDHEQFF.

This sequence joins TRBV12-5 and TRBJ2-2; D call uncertain. The CDR3 totals 18 residues. V gave up 2 bases and J gave up 12 bases, with 28 bases separating them. Germline V gene sequence: CDR1 LGHNT, CDR2 FRNRAP. In DNA form, the CDR3 reads TGTGCTAGTGGTTTGCAGAGTAAAGAGAGGTTAACCACCATGAAGCTGTTTTTT. The encoded protein is CASGLQSKERLTTMKLFF.

The CDR3: CASSPNGTPNTEAFF. In DNA form, the CDR3 reads TGTGCCAGCTCACCGAACGGGACACCGAACACTGAAGCTTTCTTT. The chain has TRBV18 and TRBJ1-1; D possibly corresponds to TRBD1 (6 bases). CDR3 length equals 15 residues. The V and J ends lost 3 bases and 1 base respectively, with 12 bases between them. Germline CDR1 is KGHSH and CDR2 is LQKENI.

This clone came up once. The J gene is TRBJ2-1, the V gene TRBV24-1; TRBD2 aligns across 13 bases. J was trimmed by 7 bases and V by 3 bases; bases with no gene match: 5. The CDR3 consists of 16 residues. Germline values: CDR1 KGHDR, CDR2 SFDVKD. This CDR3 reads CATSDTGLAGSNEQFF. CDR3 nucleotide sequence: TGTGCCACCAGTGATACGGGACTAGCGGGATCGAATGAGCAGTTCTTC.

The rearrangement uses TRBV7-2 and TRBJ2-1, with 9 bases lining up with TRBD1. CDR1 SGHTA and CDR2 FQGNSA come from the germline V gene. The CDR3 sequence is 12 residues long. V dropped 4 bases and J dropped 15; count of bases not matched to a gene: 7. As DNA, the CDR3 is TGTGCCAGCAGCTCGACAGGGGGGATTCGGTTCTTC. It is translated as CASSSTGGIRFF.

In its sample, this clone was seen once. The rearrangement links TRBV11-2 to TRBJ2-1; 7 nucleotides agree with TRBD2. With V trimmed by 3 bases and J by 7 bases, 9 bases remained unmatched. Germline V lookup: CDR1 SGHAT, CDR2 FQNNGV. The CDR3 totals 15 residues. CDR3 coding DNA: TGTGCCAGCAGCTTGGGGCGGGGACTAAAGAATGAGCAGTTCTTC. This translates into CASSLGRGLKNEQFF. Together with reference TRBV11-2 and TRBJ2-1, the CDR3 gives the full variable domain: EAGVAQSPRYKIIEKRQSVAFWCNPISGHATLYWYQQILGQGPKLLIQFQNNGVVDDSQLPKDRFSAERLKGVDSTLKIQPAKLEDSAVYLCASSLGRGLKNEQFFGPGTRLTVL.

This clone has just a few counts. V and J are TRBV6-1 and TRBJ2-7, with D perhaps assigned TRBD1 or TRBD2 (6 bases each). Germline V lookup: CDR1 MNHNS, CDR2 SASEGT. V was clipped by 0 bases and J by 3 bases, with 12 bases between them. This CDR3 comprises 15 residues. The CDR3 sequence: CASSEAIQGGYEQYF. CDR3 nucleotide sequence: TGTGCCAGCAGTGAAGCAATACAGGGAGGCTACGAGCAGTACTTC.

The sample holds a few counts of this clone. The CDR3 sequence: CASGLGGGEKLFF. The DNA of the CDR3 is TGTGCCAGCGGCCTCGGGGGAGGTGAAAAACTGTTTTTT. The chain joins TRBV12-3 or TRBV12-4 to TRBJ1-4; weak D call: TRBD1 (5 bases). The V gene lost 8 bases and the J gene lost 7 bases, with 14 bases spanning the gap. The CDR3 is 13 amino acids.

The chain has TRBV4-2 and TRBJ2-7; 8 bases line up with TRBD1. Trimming took 1 base from V and 0 from J; bases not matched to a gene: 8. Germline CDR1 is LGHNA and CDR2 is YNFKEQ. The CDR3 has 17 residues. This chain's CDR3 is CASSQAGQGISSYEQYF. The CDR3 DNA reads TGTGCCAGCAGCCAAGCCGGACAGGGAATTTCCTCCTACGAGCAGTACTTC.

The V gene is TRBV3-1 (or the pseudogene TRBV3-2), the J gene TRBJ2-5, with 9 positions matching TRBD1. Germline V gives CDR1 LGHDT, CDR2 YNNKEL (reference sequence). The CDR3 spans 16 residues. Trimming cost V 7 bases and J 6 bases; bases outside gene matches: 15. In DNA, the CDR3 is TGTGCCAGCACCTCCGACATCCGGGACAGGGATAAGACCCAGTACTTC. Translating it yields CASTSDIRDRDKTQYF.

This clone occurred a few times. CDR3 region: CASSLGTSGGPIQETQYF. The CDR3 bases are TGTGCCAGCAGTCTCGGGACTAGCGGGGGACCGATTCAAGAGACCCAGTACTTC. The chain combines TRBV4-2 with TRBJ2-5; 14 nucleotides agree with TRBD2. J gave up 2 bases and V 6 bases, and 11 bases lay outside the gene matches. The CDR3 is 18 amino acids. Germline V lookup: CDR1 LGHNA, CDR2 YNFKEQ.

This clone was picked up a small number of times. V usage is TRBV5-4 and J usage is TRBJ1-1; D is uncertain. This CDR3 spans 14 amino acids. Germline CDR1 and CDR2: SGHNT and YYREEE (reference sequence). V lost 5 bases to trimming and J lost 4 bases, with 15 bases between them. CDR3 region: CASRRAGGSTEAFF. DNA for the CDR3: TGTGCCAGCAGAAGGGCCGGAGGGAGCACTGAAGCTTTCTTT.

In this sample, this clone turned up a few times. J is TRBJ2-1 and V is TRBV18, with D possibly being TRBD1 (6 bases). The V and J ends lost 3 bases and 4 bases respectively, with 7 bases between them. Germline loops: CDR1 KGHSH, CDR2 LQKENI. This CDR3 is 13 amino acids long. This chain's CDR3 is CASSPDRYNEQFF. CDR3 DNA: TGTGCCAGCTCACCGGACAGATACAATGAGCAGTTCTTC. Full variable domain (missing parts from reference TRBV18 and TRBJ2-1): NAGVMQNPRHLVRRRGQEARLRCSPMKGHSHVYWYRQLPEEGLKFMVYLQKENIIDESGMPKERFSAEFPKEGPSILRIQQVVRGDSAAYFCASSPDRYNEQFFGPGTRLTVL.

The chain carries TRBV10-3 and TRBJ2-7; TRBD2 matches at 12 bases. Germline V gives CDR1 ENHRY, CDR2 SYGVKD. Trimming at V came to 0 bases and at J to 3 bases, leaving 3 bases not matched to a gene. The CDR3 covers 16 residues. CDR3 amino acids: CAISESGLAGSYEQYF. DNA of the CDR3: TGTGCCATCAGTGAGTCCGGACTAGCGGGAAGCTACGAGCAGTACTTC.

The V gene is TRBV7-9, the J gene TRBJ1-1, with 7 positions matching TRBD1. V shed 5 bases, J shed 0 bases, and the junction held 12 bases outside the gene matches. The CDR3 is made up of 17 amino acids. Germline V gene data show CDR1 as SEHNR and CDR2 as FQNEAQ (reference sequence). CDR3 amino acids: CASSPPGQTFMNTEAFF. The CDR3 DNA is TGTGCCAGCAGCCCTCCGGGACAGACTTTCATGAACACTGAAGCTTTCTTT.

The genes are TRBV4-3 and TRBJ1-1, with a tentative D call TRBD1 (6 bases). Trimming shortened V by 4 bases and J by 6 bases, and 12 bases separated the two germline ends. Germline V gene data show CDR1 as LGHNA and CDR2 as YSLEER. This CDR3 contains 13 residues. CDR3: CASSPRGGSEAFF. For the CDR3, the DNA is TGCGCCAGCAGCCCAAGGGGGGGGTCTGAAGCTTTCTTT.

The V and J genes are TRBV7-2 and TRBJ2-7, with D tentatively TRBD1 (6 bases). The CDR3 extends over 13 amino acids. Germline assignment: CDR1 SGHTA and CDR2 FQGNSA. Trimming stripped 5 bases from V and 2 bases from J, with 10 bases between. In DNA form, the CDR3 reads TGTGCCAGCAGCGAAGGGGGTACCTACGAGCAGTACTTC. It translates to CASSEGGTYEQYF.

The rearrangement joins TRBV11-3 to TRBJ2-2, with 12 bases fitting TRBD1. CDR3 size: 19 residues. Germline V lookup: CDR1 SGHNT, CDR2 YENEEA. J was trimmed by 1 base and V by 5 bases; bases with no gene match: 11. CDR3 bases: TGTGCCAGCAGCCCCCGGGACAGGGGGCAAACCAGGAACACCGGGGAGCTGTTTTTT. Protein product: CASSPRDRGQTRNTGELFF. The full variable domain, in which reference TRBV11-3 and TRBJ2-2 provide the parts outside the CDR3, is EAGVVQSPRYKIIEKKQPVAFWCNPISGHNTLYWYLQNLGQGPELLIRYENEEAVDDSQLPKDRFSAERLKGVDSTLKIQPAELGDSAVYLCASSPRDRGQTRNTGELFFGEGSRLTVL.

The chain uses TRBV2 and TRBJ2-7; TRBD1 matches 9 bases. Trimming at V came to 8 bases and at J to 4 bases, leaving 12 bases not matched to a gene. The germline CDR1 and CDR2 sequences are SNHLY and FYNNEI. The CDR3 is 15 amino acids. CDR3 protein: CASSYRDRVGYEQYF. CDR3 bases: TGTGCCAGCTCATACCGGGACAGGGTAGGGTACGAGCAGTACTTC.

V is TRBV20-1 and J is TRBJ2-1; D unresolved. The CDR3 sequence is 11 residues long. The germline V and J ends were trimmed by 7 bases and 5 bases, with 9 bases remaining between them. Germline values: CDR1 DFQATT, CDR2 SNEGSKA (reference sequence). CDR3 nucleotide sequence: TGCAGTGGGAGCCAGAACAATGAGCAGTTCTTC. Translated, it gives CSGSQNNEQFF.

The chain is built from TRBV19 and TRBJ2-7; 8 bases match TRBD2. This CDR3 is 15 amino acids long. The germline V gene encodes CDR1 LNHDA and CDR2 SQIVND (reference sequence). J gave up 3 bases and V 3 bases, and 7 bases lay outside the gene matches. The CDR3 nucleotides are TGTGCCAGTAGTATCGGTCAGCGGGAGATCTACGAGCAGTACTTC. This translates into CASSIGQREIYEQYF.

In this sample, this clone turned up a few times. The V and J genes are TRBV4-3 and TRBJ2-7; either TRBD1 or TRBD2 may fit D (5 bases each). The germline CDR1 and CDR2 sequences are LGHNA and YSLEER. The V gene lost 0 bases and the J gene lost 4 bases, with 10 bases spanning the gap. The CDR3 is 14 amino acids. CDR3 bases: TGCGCCAGCAGCCAAGATCTGGGACCTTACGAGCAGTACTTC. Amino acids: CASSQDLGPYEQYF.

Details on this clone: Compared with germline, one end of the junction differs, possibly owing to a read error. The V gene is TRBV7-7, the J gene TRBJ2-2; D uncertain. The V gene's germline CDR1 is SSHAT and CDR2 FNYEAQ (reference sequence). This CDR3 is built from 15 residues. Here the CDR3 DNA reads TGTGCTAGCAGCTTATCCTACGGGAACACCGGGGAGCTGTTTTTT. Its translation: CASSLSYGNTGELFF.

V usage is TRBV27 and J usage is TRBJ1-1; D not certain. The germline V and J ends were trimmed by 5 bases and 1 base, with 11 bases remaining between them. This CDR3 contains 14 residues. Germline CDR1 and CDR2: MNHEY and SMNVEV (reference sequence). The CDR3 DNA follows: TGTGCCAGCAGTCCGTGGCCGGAGAACACTGAAGCTTTCTTT. Its protein product is CASSPWPENTEAFF.

This clone was seen a handful of times. The V and J genes are TRBV7-2 and TRBJ1-5; D is unresolved. Germline V lookup: CDR1 SGHTA, CDR2 FQGNSA. The V end was cut by 1 base, the J end by 3 bases, with 4 bases between. The CDR3 has 13 amino acids. The CDR3 DNA sequence: TGTGCCAGCAGCTTAGAGGTCAATCAGCCCCAGCATTTT. Amino acids: CASSLEVNQPQHF.